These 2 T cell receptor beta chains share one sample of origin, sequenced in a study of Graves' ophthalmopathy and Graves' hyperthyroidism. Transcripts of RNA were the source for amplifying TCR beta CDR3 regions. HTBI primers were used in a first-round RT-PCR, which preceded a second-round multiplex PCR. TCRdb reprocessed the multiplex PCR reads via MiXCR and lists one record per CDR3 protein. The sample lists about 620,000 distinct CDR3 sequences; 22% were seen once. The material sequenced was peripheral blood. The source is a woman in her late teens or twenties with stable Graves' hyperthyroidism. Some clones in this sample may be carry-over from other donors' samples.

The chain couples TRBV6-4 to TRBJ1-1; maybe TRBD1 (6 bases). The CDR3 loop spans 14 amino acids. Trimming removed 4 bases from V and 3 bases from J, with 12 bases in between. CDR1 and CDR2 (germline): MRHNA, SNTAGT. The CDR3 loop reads CASSVVRGDTEAFF. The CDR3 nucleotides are TGTGCCAGCAGTGTGGTCAGGGGAGACACTGAAGCTTTCTTT.

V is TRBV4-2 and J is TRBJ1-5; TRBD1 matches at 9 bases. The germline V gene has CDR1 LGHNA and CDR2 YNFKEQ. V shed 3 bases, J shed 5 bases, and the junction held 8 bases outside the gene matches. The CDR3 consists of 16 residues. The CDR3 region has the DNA TGTGCCAGCAGCCATAGCGACAGGGGGAAGCATCAGCCCCAGCATTTT. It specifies CASSHSDRGKHQPQHF.